Described below is a single TCR beta chain sequence and its context. CDR3 length: 16 residues. Per germline, CDR1 SGHDT and CDR2 YYEEEE. V lost 5 bases, J lost 3 bases, and 8 bases stayed unmatched. Primers included in the PCR were 60 Vbeta and 13 Jbeta primers. TCRdb's copy holds only in-frame clones and misses some; the assay was immunoSEQ multiplex PCR. The data contain about 86,000 clones, roughly 77% of them singletons. This entry is derived from a study of cytomegalovirus exposure and HLA in healthy donors. This chain joins TRBV5-6 and TRBJ2-1, with 10 bases identical to TRBD1. The source material was PBMCs. This TCR was sampled from a woman in her thirties or forties in good health and CMV-seropositive. Here the CDR3 reads CASRARDRGLYNEQFF. The CDR3 bases are TGTGCCAGCAGAGCCCGGGACAGGGGACTCTACAATGAGCAGTTCTTC.